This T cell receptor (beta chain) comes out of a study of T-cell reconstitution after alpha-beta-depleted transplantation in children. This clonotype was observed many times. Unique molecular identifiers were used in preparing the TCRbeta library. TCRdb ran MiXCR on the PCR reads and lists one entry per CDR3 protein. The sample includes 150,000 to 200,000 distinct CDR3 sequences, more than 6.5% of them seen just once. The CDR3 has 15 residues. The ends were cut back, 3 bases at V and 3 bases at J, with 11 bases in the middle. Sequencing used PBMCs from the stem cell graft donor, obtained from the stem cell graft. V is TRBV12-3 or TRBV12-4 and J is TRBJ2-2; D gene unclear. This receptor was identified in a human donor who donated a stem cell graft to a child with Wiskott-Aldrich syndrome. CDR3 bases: TGTGCCAGCAGTTTGTGGCAGGCTGACACCGGGGAGCTGTTTTTT. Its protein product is CASSLWQADTGELFF.